The sequence of this T cell receptor beta chain was determined in a study of beta chain features in type 1 diabetes. Sorted populations were all over 98% pure. Expressed TCRB transcripts got sequenced, as all isolated RNA was reverse transcribed. Using immunoSEQ multiplex PCR, the repertoire was profiled, and TCRdb retains in-frame clones only, with some absent. Found here are about 450,000 clones, over 10% of them singletons; the top ten hold roughly 0.046%. As for this clone: Its cognate antigen is unknown.

Overall study findings and caveats: Sequencing used cDNA, and cells with high TCR expression could therefore be over-represented.

The CDR3 is made up of 15 amino acids. V dropped 2 bases and J dropped 3 bases, with 12 bases sitting between them. Germline CDR1 MNHNY, CDR2 SVGAGI (reference sequence). The sequence derives from a young woman in good health. The material sequenced was naive CD4+ T cells from blood. The chain joins TRBV6-6 to TRBJ2-3; no definite D call. CDR3 in amino acids: CASSYEELGTDTQYF. CDR3 nucleotides: TGTGCCAGCAGTTACGAAGAGCTCGGGACAGATACGCAGTATTTT.